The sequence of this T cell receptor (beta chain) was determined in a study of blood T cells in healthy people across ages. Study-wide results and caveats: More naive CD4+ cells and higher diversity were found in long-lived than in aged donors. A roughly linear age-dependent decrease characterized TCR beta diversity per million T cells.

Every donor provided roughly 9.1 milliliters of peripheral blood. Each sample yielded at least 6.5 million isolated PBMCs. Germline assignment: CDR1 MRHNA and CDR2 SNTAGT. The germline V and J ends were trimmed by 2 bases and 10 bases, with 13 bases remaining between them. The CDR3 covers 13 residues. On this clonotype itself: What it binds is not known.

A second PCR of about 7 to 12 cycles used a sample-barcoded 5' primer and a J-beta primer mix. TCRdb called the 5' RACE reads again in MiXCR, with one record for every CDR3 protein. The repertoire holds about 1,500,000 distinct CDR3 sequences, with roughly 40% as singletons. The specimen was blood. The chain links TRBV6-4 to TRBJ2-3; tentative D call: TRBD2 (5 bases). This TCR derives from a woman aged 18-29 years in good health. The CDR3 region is CASSDNRASPQYF. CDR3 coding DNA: TGTGCCAGCAGTGACAATCGGGCTAGCCCGCAGTATTTT.